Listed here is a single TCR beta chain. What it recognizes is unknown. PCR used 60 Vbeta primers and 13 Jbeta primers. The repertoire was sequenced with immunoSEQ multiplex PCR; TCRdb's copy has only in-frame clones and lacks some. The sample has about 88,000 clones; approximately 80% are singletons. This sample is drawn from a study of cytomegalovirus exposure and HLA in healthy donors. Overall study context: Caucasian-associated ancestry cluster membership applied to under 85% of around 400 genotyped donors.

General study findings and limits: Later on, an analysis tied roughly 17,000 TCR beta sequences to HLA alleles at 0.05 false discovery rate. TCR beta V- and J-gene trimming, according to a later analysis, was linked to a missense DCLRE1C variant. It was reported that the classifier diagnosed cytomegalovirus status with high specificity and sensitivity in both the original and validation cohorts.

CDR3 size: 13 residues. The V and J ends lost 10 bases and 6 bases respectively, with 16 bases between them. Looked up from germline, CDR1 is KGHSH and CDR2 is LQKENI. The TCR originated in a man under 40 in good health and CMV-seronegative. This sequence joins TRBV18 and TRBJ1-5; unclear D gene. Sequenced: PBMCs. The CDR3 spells CATSEGTGQPQHF. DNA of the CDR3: TGTGCCACCTCTGAGGGAACGGGTCAGCCCCAGCATTTT.